The subject of this entry is one TCR beta chain. The antigen is not known. 5'-RACE, quantitative and with molecular barcodes, yielded the TCR beta libraries. MiXCR, run by TCRdb on the 5' RACE reads, gives a single entry per CDR3 protein. This sample has approximately 200,000 distinct CDR3 sequences, with 10% to 15% found just once. These data are taken from a study of CD8 T cells in ankylosing spondylitis. Study-level results: Ankylosing spondylitis blood appeared to carry a characteristic TCR beta motif of fewer than 10 highly homologous variants.

Germline assignment: CDR1 DFQATT and CDR2 SNEGSKA (reference sequence). V gave up 6 bases and J gave up 9 bases; unmatched junction bases: 9. The CDR3 has 14 residues. Specimen: blood, either unsorted or a sorted T cell fraction (not recorded which). The receptor comes from a female donor with ankylosing spondylitis or in good health (not recorded which). The chain joins TRBV20-1 to TRBJ2-1, with 12 bases that match TRBD2. CDR3 in DNA: TGCAGTGCCCCCGGACTAGCGGGAATGGGTGAGCAGTTCTTC. This translates into CSAPGLAGMGEQFF.